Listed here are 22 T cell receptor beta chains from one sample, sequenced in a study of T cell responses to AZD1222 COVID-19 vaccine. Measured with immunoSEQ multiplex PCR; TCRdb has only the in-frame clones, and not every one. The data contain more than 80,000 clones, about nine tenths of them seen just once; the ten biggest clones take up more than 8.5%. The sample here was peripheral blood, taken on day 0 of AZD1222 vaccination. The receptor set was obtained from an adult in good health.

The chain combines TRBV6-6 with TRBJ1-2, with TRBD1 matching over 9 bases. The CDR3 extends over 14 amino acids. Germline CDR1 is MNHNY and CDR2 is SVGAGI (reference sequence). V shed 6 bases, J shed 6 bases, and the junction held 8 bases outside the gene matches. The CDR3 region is CASRSTGGRDGYTF. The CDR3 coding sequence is TGTGCCAGCAGATCGACAGGGGGGAGGGATGGCTACACCTTC.

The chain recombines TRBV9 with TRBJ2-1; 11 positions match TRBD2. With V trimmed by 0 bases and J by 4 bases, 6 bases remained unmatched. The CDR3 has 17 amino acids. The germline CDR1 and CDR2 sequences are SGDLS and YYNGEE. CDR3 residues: CASSVEEVAGGYNEQFF. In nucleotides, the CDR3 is TGTGCCAGCAGCGTAGAGGAGGTAGCGGGAGGGTACAATGAGCAGTTCTTC.

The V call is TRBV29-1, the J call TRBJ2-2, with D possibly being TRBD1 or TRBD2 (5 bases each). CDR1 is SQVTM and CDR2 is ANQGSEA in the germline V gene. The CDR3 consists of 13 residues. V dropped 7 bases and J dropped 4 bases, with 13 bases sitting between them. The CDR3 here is CSASWGSTGELFF. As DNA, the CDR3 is TGCAGCGCCTCGTGGGGGAGCACCGGGGAGCTGTTTTTT.

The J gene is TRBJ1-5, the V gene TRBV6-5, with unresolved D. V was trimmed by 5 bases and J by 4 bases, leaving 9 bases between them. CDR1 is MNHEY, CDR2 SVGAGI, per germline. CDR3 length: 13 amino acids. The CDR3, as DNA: TGTGCCAGCAGTCAGAGCCTTAATCAGCCCCAGCATTTT. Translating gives CASSQSLNQPQHF.

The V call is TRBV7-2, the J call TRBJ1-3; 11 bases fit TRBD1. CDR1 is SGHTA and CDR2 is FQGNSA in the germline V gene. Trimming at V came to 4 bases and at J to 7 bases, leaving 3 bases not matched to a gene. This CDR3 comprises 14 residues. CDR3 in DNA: TGTGCCAGCAGCTCTGGGACAGGGGGGAACACCATATATTTT. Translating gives CASSSGTGGNTIYF.

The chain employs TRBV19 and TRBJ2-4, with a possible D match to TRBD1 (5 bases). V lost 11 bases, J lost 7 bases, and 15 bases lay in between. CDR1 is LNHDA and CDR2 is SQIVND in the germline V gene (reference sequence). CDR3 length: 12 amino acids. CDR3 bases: TGTGCCTCAGACCTAGGGGATAACATTCAGTACTTC. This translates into CASDLGDNIQYF.

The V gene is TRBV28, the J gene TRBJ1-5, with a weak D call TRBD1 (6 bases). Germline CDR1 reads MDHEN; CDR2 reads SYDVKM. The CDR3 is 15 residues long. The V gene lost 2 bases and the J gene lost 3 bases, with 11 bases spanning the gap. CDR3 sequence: CASSLRGAHNQPQHF. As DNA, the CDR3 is TGTGCCAGCAGTTTACGGGGGGCGCACAATCAGCCCCAGCATTTT.

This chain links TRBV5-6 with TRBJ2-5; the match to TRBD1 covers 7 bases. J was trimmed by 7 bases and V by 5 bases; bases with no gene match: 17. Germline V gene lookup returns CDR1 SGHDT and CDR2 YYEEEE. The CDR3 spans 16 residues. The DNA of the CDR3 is TGTGCCAGCAGTTCCCGCCTAAGACAGGGCGCGGGGACCCAGTACTTC. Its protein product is CASSSRLRQGAGTQYF.

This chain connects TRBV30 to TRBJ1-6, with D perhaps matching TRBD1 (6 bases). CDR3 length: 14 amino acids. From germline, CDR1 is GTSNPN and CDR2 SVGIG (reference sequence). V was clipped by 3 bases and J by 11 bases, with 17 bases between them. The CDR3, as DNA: TGTGCCTGGAGCCCTTCCGGGGGCAGGACACCCCTCCACTTT. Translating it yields CAWSPSGGRTPLHF.

The CDR3 DNA reads TGTGCCAGCAGCGTGGGACAGCCGGACATTCAGTACTTC. Amino acid sequence: CASSVGQPDIQYF. The rearrangement links TRBV7-9 to TRBJ2-4, with 7 bases aligning to TRBD1. V shed 5 bases and J 8 bases; nucleotides not matched to a gene: 6. The CDR3 totals 13 residues. CDR1 is SEHNR, CDR2 FQNEAQ, per germline (reference sequence).

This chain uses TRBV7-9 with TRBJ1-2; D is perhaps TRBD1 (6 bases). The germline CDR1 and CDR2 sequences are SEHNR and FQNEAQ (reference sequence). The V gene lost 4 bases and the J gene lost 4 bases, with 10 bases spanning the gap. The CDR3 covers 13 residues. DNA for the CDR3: TGTGCCAGCAGCTACACAGGGCGCTATGGCTACACCTTC. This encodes CASSYTGRYGYTF.

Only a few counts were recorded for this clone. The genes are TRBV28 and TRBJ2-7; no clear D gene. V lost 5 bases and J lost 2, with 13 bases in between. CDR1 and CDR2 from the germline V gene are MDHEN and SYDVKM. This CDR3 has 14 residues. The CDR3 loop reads CASSVYPVPYEQYF. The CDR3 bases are TGTGCCAGCAGTGTCTACCCGGTTCCCTACGAGCAGTACTTC.

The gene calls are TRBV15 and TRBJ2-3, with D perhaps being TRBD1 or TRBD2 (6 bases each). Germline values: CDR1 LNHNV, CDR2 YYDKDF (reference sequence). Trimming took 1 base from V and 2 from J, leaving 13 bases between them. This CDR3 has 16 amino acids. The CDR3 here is CATSRARGGNTDTQYF. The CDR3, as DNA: TGTGCCACCAGCAGAGCTCGAGGGGGGAACACAGATACGCAGTATTTT. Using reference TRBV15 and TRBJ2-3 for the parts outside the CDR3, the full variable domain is DAMVIQNPRYQVTQFGKPVTLSCSQTLNHNVMYWYQQKSSQAPKLLFHYYDKDFNNEADTPDNFQSRRPNTSFCFLDIRSPGLGDTAMYLCATSRARGGNTDTQYFGPGTRLTVL.

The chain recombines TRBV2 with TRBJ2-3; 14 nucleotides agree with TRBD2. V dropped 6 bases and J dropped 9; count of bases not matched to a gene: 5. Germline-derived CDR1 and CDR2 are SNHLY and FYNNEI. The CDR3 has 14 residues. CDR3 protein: CASRGGLAGDTQYF. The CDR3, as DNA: TGTGCCAGCAGAGGGGGACTAGCGGGGGACACGCAGTATTTT.

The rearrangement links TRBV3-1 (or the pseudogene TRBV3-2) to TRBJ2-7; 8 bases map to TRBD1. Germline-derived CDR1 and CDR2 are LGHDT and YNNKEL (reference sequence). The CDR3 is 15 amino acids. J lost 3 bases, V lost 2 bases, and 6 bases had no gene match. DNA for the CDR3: TGTGCCAGCAGCCAAAACGGACAGGGTTTCTACGAGCAGTACTTC. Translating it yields CASSQNGQGFYEQYF.

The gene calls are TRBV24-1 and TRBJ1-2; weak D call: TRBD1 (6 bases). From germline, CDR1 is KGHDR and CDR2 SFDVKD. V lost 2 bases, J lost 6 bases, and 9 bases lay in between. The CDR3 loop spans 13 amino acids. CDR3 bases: TGTGCCACCAGTGATTATTCAGGGGATGGCTACACCTTC. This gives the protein CATSDYSGDGYTF.

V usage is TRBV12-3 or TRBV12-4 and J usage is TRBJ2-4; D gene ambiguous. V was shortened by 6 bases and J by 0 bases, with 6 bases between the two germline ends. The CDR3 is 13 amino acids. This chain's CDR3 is CASSFLAKNIQYF. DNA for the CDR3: TGTGCCAGCAGCTTCCTAGCCAAAAACATTCAGTACTTC.

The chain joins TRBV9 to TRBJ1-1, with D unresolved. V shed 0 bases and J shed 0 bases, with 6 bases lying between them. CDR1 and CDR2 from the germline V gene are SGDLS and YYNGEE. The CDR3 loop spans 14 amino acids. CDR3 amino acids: CASSVASLNTEAFF. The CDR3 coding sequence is TGTGCCAGCAGCGTAGCTAGTTTGAACACTGAAGCTTTCTTT.

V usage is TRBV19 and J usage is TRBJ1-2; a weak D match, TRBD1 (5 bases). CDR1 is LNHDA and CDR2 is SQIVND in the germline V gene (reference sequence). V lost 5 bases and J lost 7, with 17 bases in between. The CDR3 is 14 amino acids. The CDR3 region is CASSFSGLQGGYTF. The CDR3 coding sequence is TGTGCCAGTAGTTTCTCAGGGCTTCAAGGTGGCTACACCTTC.

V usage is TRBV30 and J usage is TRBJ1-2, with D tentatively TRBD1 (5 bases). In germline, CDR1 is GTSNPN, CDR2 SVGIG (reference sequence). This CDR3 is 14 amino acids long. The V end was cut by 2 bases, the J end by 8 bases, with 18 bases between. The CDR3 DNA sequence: TGTGCCTGGAGTCCGAGACAGCCCTATCAGGGCTACACCTTC. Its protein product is CAWSPRQPYQGYTF.

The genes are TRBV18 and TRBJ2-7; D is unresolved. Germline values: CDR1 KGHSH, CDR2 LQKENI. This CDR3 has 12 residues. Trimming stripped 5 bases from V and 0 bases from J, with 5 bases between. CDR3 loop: CASSGPSYEQYF. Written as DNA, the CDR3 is TGTGCCAGCTCAGGGCCCTCCTACGAGCAGTACTTC. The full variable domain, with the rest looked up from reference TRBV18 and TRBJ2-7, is NAGVMQNPRHLVRRRGQEARLRCSPMKGHSHVYWYRQLPEEGLKFMVYLQKENIIDESGMPKERFSAEFPKEGPSILRIQQVVRGDSAAYFCASSGPSYEQYFGPGTRLTVT.

The CDR3 sequence is CASSDLQGTDTEAFF. CDR3 nucleotides: TGTGCCAGCAGCGATCTACAGGGGACGGACACTGAAGCTTTCTTT. This rearrangement joins TRBV11-1 to TRBJ1-1; the match to TRBD1 covers 7 bases. Germline CDR1 SGHAT, CDR2 FQDESV (reference sequence). Germline trimming cut 5 bases from V and 3 bases from J; bases unmatched to any gene: 9. The CDR3 length is 15 residues.